This T cell receptor beta chain was retrieved from a study of blood T cell repertoires in COVID-19. Background on the study: Samples taken during acute and convalescent COVID-19 were collected in the United States, Italy and Spain. PBMCs, B-cell-depleted T cells, or T cells provided the cDNA or gDNA that made up the material.

Germline V gene lookup returns CDR1 SQVTM and CDR2 ANQGSEA. The junction had 8 bases not matched to a gene; V was cut back by 5 bases and J by 7 bases. The CDR3 contains 14 residues. In the source study's methods: By means of reference gene primer amplification, nucleated cell counts were estimated. Libraries were prepared by immunoSEQ multiplex PCR; TCRdb keeps only in-frame clonotypes and omits some of them. V and J calls and clone size follow that table, whereas D and trimming were derived from the DNA. Here the sample spans approximately 100,000 clones, over 75% being singletons. This clone was picked up a small number of times.

This clonotype was sampled from an older man with active or convalescent COVID-19. The gene calls are TRBV29-1 and TRBJ2-1; TRBD2 matches 10 bases. What was sequenced was peripheral blood. The CDR3 loop reads CSVLVSGRTNEQFF. The CDR3 region has the DNA TGCAGCGTTTTGGTTAGCGGGAGGACAAATGAGCAGTTCTTC.